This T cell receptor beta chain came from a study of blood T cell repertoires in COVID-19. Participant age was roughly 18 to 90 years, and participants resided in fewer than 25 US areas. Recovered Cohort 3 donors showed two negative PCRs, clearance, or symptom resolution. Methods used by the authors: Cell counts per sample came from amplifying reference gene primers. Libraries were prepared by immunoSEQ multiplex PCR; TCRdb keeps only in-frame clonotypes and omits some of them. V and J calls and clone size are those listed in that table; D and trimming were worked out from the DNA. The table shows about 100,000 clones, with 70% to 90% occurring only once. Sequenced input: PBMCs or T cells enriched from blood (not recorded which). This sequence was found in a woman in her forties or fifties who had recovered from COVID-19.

CDR3 nucleotide sequence: TGTGCCAGCAGCTTTATCAGGGAAGAGACCCAGTACTTC. Residues: CASSFIREETQYF. This chain uses TRBV7-3 with TRBJ2-5; D is perhaps TRBD1 (5 bases). Germline values: CDR1 SGHTA, CDR2 FQGTGA. V lost 3 bases and J 3 bases, leaving 8 bases between the germline ends. This CDR3 contains 13 residues.